Shown below are 29 T cell receptor beta chains from a single sample sequenced in a study of response to subunit inactivated influenza vaccine (dated by TCRdb to 2016 to 2019). Libraries were built with RT-PCR. Sequenced using an Illumina HiSeq 2500. TCRdb reanalyzed the raw reads on its own, using fastp at Q25 for trimming and MiXCR for clone calling, and kept in-frame beta chains. Rows matching on CDR3 protein sequence are summarized as one entry with the most common DNA and genes. This sample is represented by around 470,000 distinct CDR3 sequences; approximately 6.9% of them were singletons. About an eighth of the sample is held by the ten biggest clonotypes. Material: PBMCs from blood, obtained less than 30 months after vaccination. The source of these receptors is a man between 50 and 70 years old who received an inactivated influenza vaccine. Donor details come from another sample of the same person, matched by shared clones.

The genes are TRBV20-1 and TRBJ2-3; TRBD2 matches at 7 bases. The J segment lost 2 bases and the V segment lost 3 bases, leaving 11 bases of the junction unmatched. This CDR3 has 16 residues. In germline, CDR1 is DFQATT, CDR2 SNEGSKA (reference sequence). DNA for the CDR3: TGCAGTGCTAGCGGGGGGTGGCCTTCCACCACAGATACGCAGTATTTT. This codes for CSASGGWPSTTDTQYF.

Comment on this clonotype: A read error may explain this, as a much larger clone is one base away. J is TRBJ2-7 and V is TRBV5-1; 8 bases align to TRBD2. The CDR3 is made up of 13 amino acids. V gave up 4 bases and J gave up 9 bases; unmatched junction bases: 9. Germline CDR1 reads SGHRS; CDR2 reads YFSETQ. The CDR3 region is CASSTPRGAVQYF. CDR3 nucleotides: TGCGCCAGCAGCACTCCGCGGGGGGCCGTGCAGTACTTC. Combining the CDR3 with reference TRBV5-1 and TRBJ2-7 gives the whole variable domain KAGVTQTPRYLIKTRGQQVTLSCSPISGHRSVSWYQQTPGQGLQFLFEYFSETQRNKGNFPGRFSGRQFSNSRSEMNVSTLELGDSALYLCASSTPRGAVQYFGPGTRLTVT.

The chain uses TRBV10-3 and TRBJ2-3; 7 bases fit TRBD1. V trimming: 10 bases; J trimming: 0 bases; junction bases outside the gene matches: 10. The CDR3 has 15 residues. The germline V gene has CDR1 ENHRY and CDR2 SYGVKD. CDR3 region: CATQRQGFSTDTQYF. DNA of the CDR3: TGTGCCACGCAGCGACAGGGATTTAGCACAGATACGCAGTATTTT.

The chain carries TRBV12-3 or TRBV12-4 and TRBJ2-3; 8 nucleotides align to TRBD1. The V and J ends lost 10 bases and 1 base, in that order; junction bases with no gene match: 4. The CDR3 has 13 residues. Written as DNA, the CDR3 is TGTGCCATACGGACAGGGCGCACAGATACGCAGTATTTT. Protein sequence: CAIRTGRTDTQYF.

This clonotype showed up just a few times. This chain connects TRBV6-5 to TRBJ2-3; 7 bases line up with TRBD2. Germline-derived CDR1 and CDR2 are MNHEY and SVGAGI. The CDR3 is 16 amino acids. The V gene end was trimmed by 1 base and the J gene end by 4 bases; junction bases not matched to a gene: 8. CDR3 residues: CASSYLREGPPDTQYF. The CDR3 DNA follows: TGTGCCAGCAGTTACTTGAGGGAGGGCCCCCCAGATACGCAGTATTTT.

This clonotype was found a few times. The chain recombines TRBV9 with TRBJ1-5, with D possibly TRBD1 on 6 matching bases. CDR1 is SGDLS and CDR2 is YYNGEE in the germline V gene. The V end lost 0 bases, the J end lost 8 bases, and 9 bases lay between the germline ends. CDR3 size: 13 residues. The CDR3 loop is CASSVAEGEPQHF. For the CDR3, the DNA is TGTGCCAGCAGCGTAGCGGAGGGGGAGCCCCAGCATTTT.

This clonotype appeared many times. The CDR3 loop is CATSKSRTGAVYNEQFF. The CDR3 DNA is TGTGCCACCAGCAAGAGCCGAACGGGGGCCGTATACAATGAGCAGTTCTTC. This rearrangement joins TRBV15 to TRBJ2-1, with D perhaps assigned TRBD1 or TRBD2 (6 bases each). CDR3 size: 17 residues. V was trimmed by 4 bases and J by 4 bases, leaving 20 bases between them. Germline-derived CDR1 and CDR2 are LNHNV and YYDKDF (reference sequence).

This clonotype was detected ten times or more. The J gene is TRBJ1-2, the V gene TRBV5-1; D is undetermined. The V gene's germline CDR1 is SGHRS and CDR2 YFSETQ. This CDR3 comprises 13 residues. V was shortened by 5 bases and J by 1 base, with 9 bases between the two germline ends. CDR3 coding DNA: TGCGCCAGCAGTCCCGGGAATAACTATGGCTACACCTTC. It yields the protein CASSPGNNYGYTF. The variable domain in full, with the rest retrieved from reference TRBV5-1 and TRBJ1-2, is KAGVTQTPRYLIKTRGQQVTLSCSPISGHRSVSWYQQTPGQGLQFLFEYFSETQRNKGNFPGRFSGRQFSNSRSEMNVSTLELGDSALYLCASSPGNNYGYTFGSGTRLTVV.

This clonotype was recorded many times. This chain links TRBV29-1 with TRBJ2-7; D possibly corresponds to TRBD2 (5 bases). Germline CDR1 reads SQVTM; CDR2 reads ANQGSEA. V shed 0 bases and J shed 3 bases, with 12 bases lying between them. The CDR3 sequence is 14 residues long. For the CDR3, the DNA is TGCAGCGTTGAAGATCGAGGGATTGACTACGAGCAGTACTTC. Its translation: CSVEDRGIDYEQYF.

This clonotype was counted ten times or more. The chain employs TRBV6-5 and TRBJ1-1; 10 positions agree with TRBD1. Germline V gives CDR1 MNHEY, CDR2 SVGAGI. V gave up 2 bases and J gave up 5 bases; unmatched junction bases: 8. This CDR3 contains 16 residues. CDR3 sequence reads: CASSYPGQGRVTEAFF. The CDR3 DNA reads as TGTGCCAGCAGTTACCCGGGACAGGGGCGGGTGACTGAAGCTTTCTTT.

The chain uses TRBV7-9 and TRBJ1-4; D remains ambiguous. Per the germline V gene, CDR1 is SEHNR and CDR2 is FQNEAQ (reference sequence). This CDR3 is built from 12 residues. Trimming stripped 5 bases from V and 8 bases from J, with 9 bases between. In nucleotides, the CDR3 is TGTGCCAGCAGCGCGTGGACGGAAAAACTGTTTTTT. Protein: CASSAWTEKLFF.

This clonotype has a count of ten or more. V gene TRBV6-6 combines with J gene TRBJ1-5; no clear D gene. This CDR3 comprises 13 residues. The V end was cut by 6 bases, the J end by 0 bases, with 6 bases between. Germline-derived CDR1 and CDR2 are MNHNY and SVGAGI (reference sequence). The CDR3 region has the DNA TGTGCCAGCAGGCAGAATAGCAATCAGCCCCAGCATTTT. Amino acids: CASRQNSNQPQHF.

This clonotype was observed a few times. V gene TRBV28 combines with J gene TRBJ2-7, with D perhaps given as TRBD1 or TRBD2 (6 bases each). V lost 5 bases and J 4 bases, leaving 15 bases between the germline ends. Germline loops: CDR1 MDHEN, CDR2 SYDVKM. CDR3 length equals 14 residues. As DNA, the CDR3 is TGTGCCAGCAGTCGGGGGACACACCAATACGAGCAGTACTTC. Translated, it gives CASSRGTHQYEQYF.

The chain has TRBV20-1 and TRBJ2-1, with 7 bases fitting TRBD2. There are 16 residues in the CDR3. Germline loops: CDR1 DFQATT, CDR2 SNEGSKA (reference sequence). Losses at the gene ends were 2 bases for V and 7 bases for J; bases not matched to a gene: 14. In nucleotides, the CDR3 is TGCAGTGCTAGATTGAATCCGGGACTAAGTCGTAATGAGCAGTTCTTC. The encoded protein is CSARLNPGLSRNEQFF.

The chain carries TRBV27 and TRBJ1-1, with 7 positions matching TRBD1. V dropped 6 bases and J dropped 0; count of bases not matched to a gene: 7. CDR1 and CDR2 (germline): MNHEY, SMNVEV (reference sequence). The CDR3 consists of 15 residues. This CDR3 reads CASSRDRRMNTEAFF. The DNA for the CDR3 is TGTGCCAGCAGCCGGGACAGACGGATGAACACTGAAGCTTTCTTT.

In this sample, this clonotype turned up many times. This CDR3 reads CASSSHDSVGETQYF. The DNA for the CDR3 is TGTGCCAGCAGTTCCCATGACTCGGTCGGAGAGACCCAGTACTTC. This sequence joins TRBV6-2 or TRBV6-3 and TRBJ2-5; D is unresolved. The CDR3 has 15 amino acids. Trimming removed 4 bases at V and 4 bases at J, with 16 bases between. Germline V gene sequence: CDR1 MNHEY, CDR2 SVGEGT.

This clonotype was found a few times. CDR3 nucleotides: TGCAGTGCCCCTCCGGCTAGCGGGATCAGGGAGCAGTACTTC. Its translation: CSAPPASGIREQYF. The chain couples TRBV20-1 to TRBJ2-7, with 9 nucleotides matching TRBD2. Germline V gene data show CDR1 as DFQATT and CDR2 as SNEGSKA (reference sequence). The V and J ends lost 6 bases and 7 bases, in that order; junction bases with no gene match: 13. CDR3 size: 14 residues.

At least ten counts were recorded for this clonotype. The V and J genes are TRBV7-2 and TRBJ2-1, with D uncertain. This CDR3 contains 12 residues. The V and J ends lost 0 bases and 10 bases respectively, with 7 bases between them. CDR1 and CDR2 from the germline V gene are SGHTA and FQGNSA. The CDR3 reads CASSLALLEQFF. In DNA, the CDR3 is TGTGCCAGCAGCTTAGCGCTCCTCGAGCAGTTCTTC.

This clonotype appeared many times. This chain uses TRBV7-6 with TRBJ2-1, with 12 bases fitting TRBD2. J gave up 6 bases and V 1 base, and 1 base lay outside the gene matches. This CDR3 is built from 15 residues. Germline-derived CDR1 and CDR2 are SGHVS and FNYEAQ. The CDR3 DNA reads as TGTGCCAGCAGCTTAGAACTAGCGGGGGGCAATGAGCAGTTCTTC. Translated: CASSLELAGGNEQFF.

This rearrangement joins TRBV20-1 to TRBJ2-1; D may match TRBD1 or TRBD2 (5 bases each). The V end was cut by 3 bases, the J end by 7 bases, with 16 bases between. Germline assignment: CDR1 DFQATT and CDR2 SNEGSKA (reference sequence). The length of the CDR3 is 14 residues. The CDR3 region is CSARSVWGINEQFF. The CDR3 nucleotides are TGCAGTGCTAGGTCCGTATGGGGGATTAATGAGCAGTTCTTC.

This clonotype turned up a few times. The rearrangement joins TRBV28 to TRBJ2-1; TRBD2 aligns across 10 bases. This CDR3 comprises 13 residues. The germline V gene has CDR1 MDHEN and CDR2 SYDVKM. With V trimmed by 1 base and J by 14 bases, 5 bases remained unmatched. This CDR3 is CASSLSSGSEKFF. CDR3 coding DNA: TGTGCCAGCAGTTTATCTAGCGGGAGCGAGAAGTTCTTC.

This rearrangement joins TRBV4-3 to TRBJ2-2; D is unresolved. Germline values: CDR1 LGHNA, CDR2 YSLEER. The germline V and J ends were trimmed by 0 bases and 7 bases, with 12 bases remaining between them. CDR3 length: 15 residues. CDR3 in amino acids: CASSQDVGLGGELFF. CDR3 nucleotides: TGCGCCAGCAGCCAAGATGTAGGGTTGGGCGGGGAGCTGTTTTTT.

This clonotype showed up many times. The chain is built from TRBV15 and TRBJ2-3; 8 bases map to TRBD2. The CDR3 is made up of 15 amino acids. The germline V gene encodes CDR1 LNHNV and CDR2 YYDKDF (reference sequence). The J segment lost 3 bases and the V segment lost 1 base, leaving 3 bases of the junction unmatched. CDR3: CATSRVSGATDTQYF. CDR3 in DNA: TGTGCCACCAGCAGAGTTAGCGGGGCAACAGATACGCAGTATTTT. Complete variable domain (other parts from reference TRBV15 and TRBJ2-3): DAMVIQNPRYQVTQFGKPVTLSCSQTLNHNVMYWYQQKSSQAPKLLFHYYDKDFNNEADTPDNFQSRRPNTSFCFLDIRSPGLGDTAMYLCATSRVSGATDTQYFGPGTRLTVL.

This clonotype was found many times. This may arise from a read error, as a much more abundant clone is one base away. This chain uses TRBV12-3 or TRBV12-4 with TRBJ1-5; D gene unclear. V was pared by 2 bases and J by 3 bases, with 5 bases between. CDR3 length equals 13 residues. In DNA, the CDR3 is TGTGCCAGCAGTTTAAGGGTCAATCAGCCCCAGCATTTT. Amino acids: CASSLRVNQPQHF.

This clonotype was seen many times. This chain joins TRBV6-2 or TRBV6-3 and TRBJ1-2; 10 nucleotides line up with TRBD1. V was clipped by 5 bases and J by 4 bases; unmatched bases: 25. Looked up from germline, CDR1 is MNHEY and CDR2 is SVGEGT. CDR3 length equals 21 residues. The CDR3 spells CASSLPGQGRQFRVSIYGYTF. The CDR3 DNA follows: TGTGCCAGCAGTCTTCCGGGACAGGGGAGACAATTTCGGGTGTCTATCTATGGCTACACCTTC.

This clonotype was observed at least ten times. The chain carries TRBV4-2 and TRBJ2-3; D tentatively reads TRBD1 or TRBD2 (6 bases each). This CDR3 region has 13 residues. Germline-derived CDR1 and CDR2 are LGHNA and YNFKEQ. V lost 6 bases to trimming and J lost 6 bases, with 13 bases between them. For the CDR3, the DNA is TGTGCCAGCAGTCGGCAGGGGAGGGATACGCAGTATTTT. Translated: CASSRQGRDTQYF.

This clonotype was seen a few times. The chain uses TRBV20-1 and TRBJ1-5, with D uncertain. This CDR3 is built from 14 residues. Germline CDR1 and CDR2: DFQATT and SNEGSKA (reference sequence). Trimming removed 0 bases at V and 5 bases at J, with 11 bases between. The CDR3 DNA reads as TGCAGTGCTAGAGAAAGGAGGGATTATCAGCCCCAGCATTTT. Translation: CSARERRDYQPQHF.

In this sample, this clonotype turned up a few times. The chain is built from TRBV7-9 and TRBJ2-2; possible D gene TRBD1, 5 bases. The CDR3 is 16 residues long. V was trimmed by 1 base and J by 0 bases, leaving 9 bases between them. In germline, CDR1 is SEHNR, CDR2 FQNEAQ (reference sequence). CDR3 protein: CASSLGVRANTGELFF. The CDR3 DNA reads TGTGCCAGCAGCTTAGGCGTCAGGGCGAACACCGGGGAGCTGTTTTTT.

This clonotype was seen many times. The chain has TRBV3-1 and TRBJ2-1, with 7 bases that match TRBD2. V lost 1 base and J lost 3; bases outside the gene matches: 3. The CDR3 covers 15 residues. From germline, CDR1 is LGHDT and CDR2 YNNKEL (reference sequence). CDR3 DNA sequence: TGTGCCAGCAGCCAAGGTTCGGGGGGCTACAATGAGCAGTTCTTC. This codes for CASSQGSGGYNEQFF.